Reported below is one T cell receptor beta chain. This CDR3 is 15 amino acids long. Germline loops: CDR1 ENHRY, CDR2 SYGVKD. Germline trimming cut 4 bases from V and 2 bases from J; bases unmatched to any gene: 6. Profiled with immunoSEQ multiplex PCR; TCRdb holds only in-frame clones, not every one. The sample has over 65,000 clones, about 89% seen once. The record originates from a study of control samples from healthy donors and cancer patients. The receptor's source is a woman in her forties or fifties with colorectal cancer. Sequencing input: PBMCs. The chain carries TRBV10-3 and TRBJ1-2; TRBD1 aligns across 8 bases. The CDR3 protein is CAISAQGQGNYGYTF. CDR3 in DNA: TGTGCCATCAGTGCCCAAGGACAGGGCAACTATGGCTACACCTTC.